One and the same sample provided the 21 T cell receptor beta chains below, sequenced in a study of shared clonotypes between healthy human individuals. TCRdb's table, derived via immunoSEQ multiplex PCR, lists solely in-frame clones and lacks some. The table has about 2.3 million clones, 80% to 95% seen once. The specimen sequenced was naive CD4+ T cells from PBMCs. Subset noted: CD45RA+ positively selected. These receptors were taken from a young man in good health. Some clones in this sample may be carry-over from other donors' samples.

The rearrangement joins TRBV9 to TRBJ1-2, with D maybe TRBD1 (5 bases). The CDR3 has 15 amino acids. Trimming left V 0 bases short and J 4 bases short, with 13 bases between. In germline, CDR1 is SGDLS, CDR2 YYNGEE. The CDR3 region is CASSVGPGTAYGYTF. The CDR3 DNA follows: TGTGCCAGCAGCGTAGGTCCAGGGACGGCCTATGGCTACACCTTC.

The chain recombines TRBV28 with TRBJ1-2; D remains unclear. The CDR3 runs 15 residues. CDR1 and CDR2 from the germline V gene are MDHEN and SYDVKM. The ends were cut back, 4 bases at V and 4 bases at J, with 16 bases in the middle. The CDR3 DNA reads as TGTGCCAGCAGTTCCCCCGCGGAGGCGCGCTATGGCTACACCTTC. Protein sequence: CASSSPAEARYGYTF.

The chain is built from TRBV2 and TRBJ2-1, with 11 bases identical to TRBD2. J lost 5 bases, V lost 5 bases, and 5 bases had no gene match. CDR1 and CDR2 from the germline V gene are SNHLY and FYNNEI. CDR3 length: 15 residues. CDR3: CASSPTSGTNNEQFF. CDR3 nucleotide sequence: TGTGCCAGCAGTCCGACTAGCGGGACAAACAATGAGCAGTTCTTC.

The chain combines TRBV5-1 with TRBJ1-1; no definite D call. Between the trimmed V and J ends, which lost 5 bases and 0 bases, there was a span of 17 bases. Germline lookup yields CDR1 SGHRS and CDR2 YFSETQ. This CDR3 spans 16 amino acids. Here the CDR3 DNA reads TGCGCCAGCAGTTCGGGAATTGACCCTATGAACACTGAAGCTTTCTTT. Encoded protein: CASSSGIDPMNTEAFF.

V gene TRBV10-3 combines with J gene TRBJ2-1; D may be TRBD2 (5 bases). Germline V gene sequence: CDR1 ENHRY, CDR2 SYGVKD. V shed 6 bases and J shed 0 bases, with 12 bases lying between them. The CDR3 covers 15 residues. CDR3 DNA sequence: TGTGCCATCAGGGACTCCCAGAGCTCCTACAATGAGCAGTTCTTC. It specifies CAIRDSQSSYNEQFF.

This clone was recorded only once. This chain uses TRBV7-2 with TRBJ2-7, with D perhaps matching TRBD1 (5 bases). Germline V CDR1 and CDR2: SGHTA, FQGNSA. This CDR3 has 14 amino acids. V lost 0 bases and J lost 1, with 7 bases in between. The DNA of the CDR3 is TGTGCCAGCAGCTTAGCGGCAGGGTCCTACGAGCAGTACTTC. This gives the protein CASSLAAGSYEQYF.

CDR3 sequence: CASSFGQGAGYEQYF. In DNA, the CDR3 is TGCGCCAGCAGCTTTGGACAGGGGGCAGGCTACGAGCAGTACTTC. V is TRBV5-1 and J is TRBJ2-7, with 11 positions matching TRBD1. The CDR3 sequence is 15 residues long. Germline CDR1 reads SGHRS; CDR2 reads YFSETQ. The J segment lost 3 bases and the V segment lost 2 bases, leaving 4 bases of the junction unmatched.

Here the CDR3 reads CASSEAWSSVVHEQYF. The CDR3, as DNA: TGTGCCAGCAGTGAAGCGTGGTCTAGCGTGGTACACGAGCAGTACTTC. The V and J genes are TRBV6-1 and TRBJ2-7; D is perhaps TRBD2 (6 bases). V shed 0 bases and J shed 5 bases, with 17 bases lying between them. Germline V gene data show CDR1 as MNHNS and CDR2 as SASEGT. This CDR3 has 16 amino acids.

V and J are TRBV5-6 and TRBJ1-5, with 7 bases matching TRBD1. V lost 3 bases, J lost 3 bases, and 3 bases stayed unmatched. The CDR3 loop spans 14 amino acids. Germline CDR1 reads SGHDT; CDR2 reads YYEEEE. Here the CDR3 reads CASSSQGNNQPQHF. As DNA, the CDR3 is TGTGCCAGCAGCTCACAGGGGAACAATCAGCCCCAGCATTTT.

This chain uses TRBV4-1 with TRBJ1-4; D unresolved. Germline assignment: CDR1 MGHRA and CDR2 YSYEKL. This CDR3 is 16 amino acids long. Trimming removed 1 base from V and 7 bases from J, with 16 bases in between. The CDR3 nucleotides read TGCGCCAGCAGCCAAGTCGGCAGAGGCGACCGTGAAAAACTGTTTTTT. Its protein product is CASSQVGRGDREKLFF.

The V gene is TRBV10-3, the J gene TRBJ1-5, with D possibly being TRBD1 (6 bases). V lost 6 bases and J lost 6, with 12 bases in between. CDR3 size: 13 residues. CDR1 is ENHRY and CDR2 is SYGVKD in the germline V gene. DNA of the CDR3: TGTGCCATCAGAAACAGGGTAGGTCAGCCCCAGCATTTT. This translates into CAIRNRVGQPQHF.

The CDR3 bases are TGTGCCAGCAGCCCGCCGGGACTAGCTAGCCACGAGCAGTACTTC. This gives the protein CASSPPGLASHEQYF. The J gene is TRBJ2-7, the V gene TRBV7-3, with 9 nucleotides matching TRBD2. CDR3 size: 15 residues. Unmatched junction bases numbered 10, after V lost 5 bases and J lost 5 bases. Germline CDR1 is SGHTA and CDR2 is FQGTGA. Using reference TRBV7-3 and TRBJ2-7 for the parts outside the CDR3, the full variable domain is GAGVSQTPSNKVTEKGKYVELRCDPISGHTALYWYRQSLGQGPEFLIYFQGTGAADDSGLPNDRFFAVRPEGSVSTLKIQRTERGDSAVYLCASSPPGLASHEQYFGPGTRLTVT.

This clone has a single count. The chain joins TRBV10-2 to TRBJ2-2; tentative D call: TRBD1 (6 bases). Germline CDR1 WSHSY, CDR2 SAAADI. V was cut by 8 bases and J by 6 bases, with 13 bases left in between. This CDR3 region has 13 residues. CDR3 in amino acids: CASEGGRSGELFF. Here the CDR3 DNA reads TGCGCCAGCGAAGGGGGAAGGTCCGGGGAGCTGTTTTTT.

Regarding this clone: Distinct nucleotide sequences in the sample also encode this CDR3. The chain carries TRBV7-2 and TRBJ2-1; no reliable D call. CDR3 size: 15 residues. The germline V and J ends were trimmed by 0 bases and 0 bases, with 6 bases remaining between them. Germline values: CDR1 SGHTA, CDR2 FQGNSA. For the CDR3, the DNA is TGTGCCAGCAGCTTAGCCTTCAGCTCCTACAATGAGCAGTTCTTC. Residues: CASSLAFSSYNEQFF. Full variable domain (remainder filled in from reference TRBV7-2 and TRBJ2-1): GAGVSQSPSNKVTEKGKDVELRCDPISGHTALYWYRQSLGQGLEFLIYFQGNSAPDKSGLPSDRFSAERTGGSVSTLTIQRTQQEDSAVYLCASSLAFSSYNEQFFGPGTRLTVL.

The chain combines TRBV28 with TRBJ2-7; D possibly matches TRBD1 or TRBD2 (6 bases each). Germline CDR1 MDHEN, CDR2 SYDVKM. The CDR3 consists of 16 residues. V dropped 7 bases and J dropped 4 bases, with 23 bases sitting between them. The CDR3 DNA sequence: TGTGCCAGCACAAACCAGAGGGGGGCGGTAGATTACGAGCAGTACTTC. It codes for CASTNQRGAVDYEQYF.

The chain links TRBV7-9 to TRBJ2-7; either TRBD1 or TRBD2 may supply D (5 bases each). The V gene lost 5 bases and the J gene lost 3 bases, with 14 bases spanning the gap. Germline V gene lookup returns CDR1 SEHNR and CDR2 FQNEAQ (reference sequence). This CDR3 is 14 amino acids long. CDR3 coding DNA: TGTGCCAGCAGCAGATCCGGGACCAACTACGAGCAGTACTTC. Encoded protein: CASSRSGTNYEQYF.

The chain carries TRBV5-1 and TRBJ2-2; maybe TRBD1 (6 bases). This CDR3 has 16 amino acids. The germline V gene has CDR1 SGHRS and CDR2 YFSETQ. With 6 bases removed from V and 4 bases from J, the gap between germline ends came to 19 bases. CDR3 coding DNA: TGCGCCAGCACCCTGGGGGCTAGATCGGGCACCGGGGAGCTGTTTTTT. Its translation: CASTLGARSGTGELFF. Full variable domain (rest looked up from reference TRBV5-1 and TRBJ2-2): KAGVTQTPRYLIKTRGQQVTLSCSPISGHRSVSWYQQTPGQGLQFLFEYFSETQRNKGNFPGRFSGRQFSNSRSEMNVSTLELGDSALYLCASTLGARSGTGELFFGEGSRLTVL.

The J gene is TRBJ2-1, the V gene TRBV7-3; 7 nucleotides match TRBD2. V shed 5 bases and J 1 base; nucleotides not matched to a gene: 8. Germline-derived CDR1 and CDR2 are SGHTA and FQGTGA. The CDR3 is 16 residues long. This CDR3 reads CASSLRLADSYNEQFF. The CDR3 bases are TGTGCCAGCAGCCTGAGGCTAGCGGATTCCTACAATGAGCAGTTCTTC.

This sequence joins TRBV5-1 and TRBJ2-1; TRBD2 is a possible D gene (7 bases). This CDR3 has 16 amino acids. Looked up from germline, CDR1 is SGHRS and CDR2 is YFSETQ. With 2 bases removed from V and 10 bases from J, the gap between germline ends came to 22 bases. The CDR3 bases are TGCGCCAGCAGCTTCTCACCAGGGATGGGGAGGGGGGAGCAGTTCTTC. It yields the protein CASSFSPGMGRGEQFF.

The chain carries TRBV29-1 and TRBJ2-1; the match to TRBD1 covers 10 bases. The CDR3 extends over 13 amino acids. CDR1 SQVTM and CDR2 ANQGSEA come from the germline V gene. V lost 1 base to trimming and J lost 8 bases; unmatched junction nucleotides: 2. CDR3 sequence (DNA): TGCAGCGTTGAAGGGACAGGGGGAGATGAGCAGTTCTTC. Its translation: CSVEGTGGDEQFF.

This chain uses TRBV6-6 with TRBJ1-3; D is ambiguous. CDR1 is MNHNY and CDR2 is SVGAGI in the germline V gene (reference sequence). This CDR3 comprises 11 residues. V shed 11 bases and J shed 2 bases, with 7 bases lying between them. CDR3 sequence: CAVATGNTIYF. As DNA, the CDR3 is TGTGCCGTCGCGACTGGAAACACCATATATTTT.